A selection of T cell receptor beta chains follows, all from one sample in a study of tumor-infiltrating lymphocytes in localized non-small cell lung cancer. Method: immunoSEQ multiplex PCR; TCRdb's copy keeps in-frame clones and lacks some. The repertoire includes more than 10,000 clones, roughly 89% of them detected once, and approximately 8% sits in the top ten. Sequences were obtained from lung tumor tissue. These TCRs come from a human donor with non-small cell lung cancer. The CDR3 runs from the conserved cysteine through the conserved F or W. D genes are given only for firm matches. Clone size is not always given. Where it is, it says once, few, many or a class for expanded clones.

d_call j_call v_call clone_size cdr3_aa cdr3_nt
- TRBJ2-1 TRBV9 once CASSAGTPPRDEQFF TGTGCCAGCAGCGCCGGGACTCCTCCTAGGGATGAGCAGTTCTTC
- TRBJ1-5 TRBV7-2 - CASSLRGDQPQHF TGTGCCAGCAGCCTCCGCGGGGATCAGCCCCAGCATTTT
TRBD2 TRBJ2-4 TRBV7-2 - CASSSRPSGGASIQYF TGTGCCAGCAGCTCAAGACCTAGCGGGGGGGCCAGCATTCAGTACTTC
- TRBJ2-3 TRBV7-2 - CASSSTPQGDHTDTQYF TGTGCCAGCAGCTCCACCCCCCAGGGAGACCACACAGATACGCAGTATTTT
TRBD2 TRBJ2-1 TRBV25-1 - CASSGGLASEQFF TGTGCCAGCAGTGGGGGACTAGCTTCTGAGCAGTTCTTC
- TRBJ2-3 TRBV9 - CASSPGLAAQYF TGTGCCAGCAGCCCAGGCCTAGCTGCGCAGTATTTT
TRBD1 TRBJ1-4 TRBV15 - CATSFGQGISEKLFF TGTGCCACCAGCTTCGGACAGGGGATCAGCGAAAAACTGTTTTTT
TRBD2 TRBJ2-6 TRBV5-6 - CASSLTISGGYSGANVLTF TGTGCCAGCAGCCTCACGATCAGCGGGGGATACTCTGGGGCCAACGTCCTGACTTTC
TRBD1 TRBJ1-2 TRBV6-1 - CASRPRTGGIGYTF TGTGCCAGCAGACCTAGGACAGGGGGCATTGGCTACACCTTC
- TRBJ2-4 TRBV14 - CASSPAVRDIQYF TGTGCCAGCAGCCCCGCTGTGAGGGACATTCAGTACTTC
- TRBJ2-4 TRBV20-1 - CSASDHIQYF TGCAGTGCTTCGGATCACATTCAGTACTTC
TRBD1 TRBJ1-5 TRBV6-6 - CASSSGQGGINQPQHF TGTGCCAGCAGTTCCGGACAGGGGGGAATCAATCAGCCCCAGCATTTT
- TRBJ1-3 TRBV29-1 - CSVEWASSGNTIYF TGCAGCGTTGAATGGGCCTCCTCTGGAAACACCATATATTTT
- TRBJ2-3 TRBV30 - CAWDLTANTRRTQYF TGTGCCTGGGACTTGACAGCCAACACACGTAGGACGCAGTATTTT
TRBD2 TRBJ2-3 TRBV2 - CASSVTARGGVGTDTQYF TGTGCCAGCAGTGTTACCGCGCGTGGGGGGGTTGGCACAGATACGCAGTATTTT
- TRBJ2-7 TRBV6-5 once CASRPKGGEQYF TGTGCCAGCAGGCCTAAAGGGGGCGAGCAGTACTTC
- TRBJ1-1 TRBV7-9 - CASSLGPVGVNTEAFF TGTGCCAGCAGCTTAGGCCCGGTAGGGGTCAACACTGAAGCTTTCTTT
- TRBJ2-7 TRBV28 - CASSQNKFGSFF TGTGCCAGCAGCCAAAACAAGTTCGGGTCTTTCTTC
- TRBJ2-1 TRBV27 - CASSWGHEQFF TGTGCCAGCAGTTGGGGCCATGAGCAGTTCTTC
TRBD1 TRBJ1-1 TRBV14 - CASSVDRAVAFF TGTGCCAGCAGCGTGGACAGGGCTGTAGCTTTCTTT
- TRBJ2-2 TRBV29-1 - CSVVRGMNTGELFF TGCAGCGTTGTTCGCGGGATGAACACCGGGGAGCTGTTTTTT
- TRBJ2-7 TRBV7-2 - CASSSQLGSSYEQYF TGTGCCAGCAGCTCACAACTAGGGAGCTCCTACGAGCAGTACTTC
TRBD2 TRBJ2-3 TRBV19 - CASSKTSGSFDTQYF TGTGCCAGTAGTAAAACTAGCGGGAGTTTCGATACGCAGTATTTT
- TRBJ2-1 TRBV19 - CASSIRAVTIQQFF TGTGCCAGTAGTATTCGTGCCGTGACTATACAGCAGTTCTTC
TRBD1 TRBJ1-3 TRBV6-5 few CASSYGAGGIGNTIYF TGTGCCAGCAGTTACGGGGCAGGGGGCATTGGAAACACCATATATTTT
- TRBJ1-4 TRBV20-1 - CSARGVAQFF TGCAGTGCTAGAGGGGTCGCCCAGTTTTTT
- TRBJ1-5 TRBV9 - CASSVEGGNQPQHF TGTGCCAGCAGCGTCGAGGGTGGGAATCAGCCCCAGCATTTT
TRBD1 TRBJ2-3 TRBV7-9 - CASSLEVTGDGKDTQYF TGTGCCAGCAGCTTAGAGGTGACAGGGGATGGGAAAGATACGCAGTATTTT
TRBD2 TRBJ2-1 TRBV5-1 - CASSPGLAGGGSYNEQFF TGCGCCAGCAGCCCGGGACTAGCGGGGGGCGGCTCCTACAATGAGCAGTTCTTC
TRBD1 TRBJ2-5 TRBV4-1 few CASSHGTAQETQYF TGCGCCAGCAGCCATGGGACAGCTCAAGAGACCCAGTACTTC
- TRBJ1-2 TRBV2 - CASTEGGLGYTF TGTGCCAGCACCGAGGGAGGGTTAGGCTACACCTTC
TRBD2 TRBJ2-2 TRBV11-2 - CASRGLVNTGELFF TGTGCCAGCAGAGGACTAGTAAACACCGGGGAGCTGTTTTTT
- TRBJ2-3 TRBV9 - CASSVAGVADTQYF TGTGCCAGCAGCGTAGCAGGGGTCGCAGATACGCAGTATTTT
TRBD1 TRBJ2-7 TRBV27 - CASSFSDRAGEQYF TGTGCCAGCAGTTTTTCCGACAGGGCTGGTGAGCAGTACTTC
- TRBJ2-7 TRBV2 - CASRIRGVREQYF TGTGCCAGCAGGATCAGGGGTGTGAGGGAGCAGTACTTC
TRBD1 TRBJ2-7 TRBV10-3 - CASHQGQGAYEQYF TGTGCCTCCCACCAGGGACAGGGGGCATACGAGCAGTACTTC
- TRBJ2-3 TRBV5-4 - CASSLGPRVTTSTDTQYF TGTGCCAGCAGCTTGGGCCCCCGAGTGACAACTAGCACAGATACGCAGTATTTT
- TRBJ2-1 TRBV18 - CASSPDSYNEQFF TGTGCCAGCTCACCGGACAGCTACAATGAGCAGTTCTTC
- TRBJ2-1 TRBV7-3 - CASSSAGNEQFF TGTGCCAGCAGCTCCGCAGGTAATGAGCAGTTCTTC
- TRBJ2-5 TRBV19 - CATGLRETQYF TGTGCCACGGGGCTCCGAGAGACCCAGTACTTC
TRBD2 TRBJ2-1 TRBV5-4 once CASSLGKAGGYNEQFF TGTGCCAGCAGCTTGGGAAAAGCGGGAGGTTATAATGAGCAGTTCTTC
- TRBJ2-5 TRBV9 - CASSPPGRETQYF TGTGCCAGCAGCCCTCCGGGTCGAGAGACCCAGTACTTC
- TRBJ2-7 TRBV6-5 - CASSRFGDEQYF TGTGCCAGCAGCCGTTTTGGGGACGAGCAGTACTTC
TRBD1 TRBJ2-2 TRBV2 - CASLRDRGRRELFF TGTGCCAGCTTAAGGGACAGGGGGCGCCGGGAGCTGTTTTTT
- TRBJ1-5 TRBV11-3 - CASSLESPDRDSNQPQHF TGTGCCAGCAGCTTAGAGTCCCCCGACAGAGATAGCAATCAGCCCCAGCATTTT